These T cell receptor beta chains were read from a single sample in a study of blood T cells in healthy people across ages. TCRdb passed the 5' RACE reads through MiXCR, listing each CDR3 protein once. The table lists fewer than 800,000 distinct CDR3 sequences, approximately 25% of them singletons. The data also belong to a second study, concerning T cells of mothers and their children.

Sequences were obtained from blood. All receptors derive from a boy aged 5 to 17 in good health. Each CDR3 is given with its conserved first and last residue. Fields, in order: V gene, clone size, J gene, D gene, CDR3 DNA, CDR3 protein. A D gene is named only where the DNA matches it firmly. Rows may omit the clone size; those that give it use once, few, many or a size class.

TRBV28	few	TRBJ1-3	.	TGTGCCAGCAGTTTTATGGGGCTGGGAGTGAACACCATATATTTT	CASSFMGLGVNTIYF
TRBV24-1	.	TRBJ1-1	.	TGTGCCACCCAGGGGTGGCAGAACACTGAAGCTTTCTTT	CATQGWQNTEAFF
TRBV12-3/TRBV12-4	.	TRBJ2-5	TRBD1	TGTGCCAGCAGCACACGGACAGGGGGAACCCAAGAGACCCAGTACTTC	CASSTRTGGTQETQYF
TRBV29-1	.	TRBJ2-2	.	TGCAGCGTTATGCGGGGCCTAGCCGGGGAGCTGTTTTTT	CSVMRGLAGELFF
TRBV12-3/TRBV12-4	.	TRBJ2-7	.	TGTGCCAGCAGTTTAGAGGACTACGCGCTGGGGGCCTACGAGCAGTACTTC	CASSLEDYALGAYEQYF
TRBV6-5	.	TRBJ2-2	.	TGTGCCAGCAGTTACGAGTTGGCCGGGGAGCTGTTTTTT	CASSYELAGELFF
TRBV12-3/TRBV12-4	.	TRBJ2-1	TRBD2	TGTGCCAGCAGTTCCACTAGCGGTGAGCAGTTCTTC	CASSSTSGEQFF
TRBV4-1	.	TRBJ2-7	.	TGCGCCAGCAGCCTAGCGAAAGGGCTCGAGCAGTACTTC	CASSLAKGLEQYF
TRBV4-1	.	TRBJ2-7	.	TGCGCCAGCAGCCAAGTCGGGAACTCCTACGAGCAGTACTTC	CASSQVGNSYEQYF
TRBV6-1	few	TRBJ2-3	TRBD1	TGTGCCAGCACCGATCCTTGGGCCCCACAGGGGGCTACAGATACGCAGTATTTT	CASTDPWAPQGATDTQYF
TRBV6-1	.	TRBJ1-3	.	TGTGCCAGCAGTGAAGCCGAAGGAAACACCATATATTTT	CASSEAEGNTIYF
TRBV6-1	.	TRBJ1-2	.	TGTGCCAGCAGTGAAGGTAACAACGGACCGCCGTATACCTTC	CASSEGNNGPPYTF
TRBV4-1	few	TRBJ2-7	TRBD2	TGCGCCAGCAGCATCCGAGCGGGGGCGACCTACGAGCAGTACTTC	CASSIRAGATYEQYF
TRBV6-2/TRBV6-3	few	TRBJ2-5	TRBD2	TGTGCCAGCTTGATCCAGGGCGCGGGAGGAGAGACCCAGTACTTC	CASLIQGAGGETQYF
TRBV7-9	.	TRBJ2-1	.	TGTGCCAGCAGCTCACACAGGGAGAATGAGCAGTTCTTC	CASSSHRENEQFF
TRBV12-3/TRBV12-4	few	TRBJ1-2	.	TGTGCCAGCAGTTTAGCGCATAGTTCCAGCTTCTATGGCTACACCTTC	CASSLAHSSSFYGYTF
TRBV14	.	TRBJ2-1	TRBD2	TGTGCCAGCAGCCAAGGCCAAGCGGGGGGATACAATGAGCAGTTCTTC	CASSQGQAGGYNEQFF
TRBV29-1	.	TRBJ2-1	TRBD1	TGCAGCGTTCGGACAGGGGTACACAATGAGCAGTTCTTC	CSVRTGVHNEQFF
TRBV29-1	few	TRBJ2-1	.	TGCAGCGTCAACCCACAGGGAGGAGGTGAGCAGTTCTTC	CSVNPQGGGEQFF
TRBV7-3	few	TRBJ2-2	.	TGTGCCAGCAGGTCCACCGGGACCGTCCCCGGGGAGCTGTTTTTT	CASRSTGTVPGELFF
TRBV10-3	.	TRBJ2-7	TRBD1	TGTGCCACCAGGCGACAGGGGAGTACCTACGAGCAGTACTTC	CATRRQGSTYEQYF
TRBV3-1	.	TRBJ2-5	.	TGTGCCAGCAGCCAAGAACTCAAAGAGACCCAGTACTTC	CASSQELKETQYF
TRBV29-1	few	TRBJ2-7	.	TGCAGCGTTGAGAGGGCAGATCCCTACGAGCAGTACTTC	CSVERADPYEQYF
TRBV6-6	.	TRBJ2-7	.	TGTGCCAGCAGTTACACGGCGGTCTCCTACGAGCAGTACTTC	CASSYTAVSYEQYF
TRBV6-1	.	TRBJ2-5	TRBD2	TGTGCCGGCAGGACTAGCGGGATGCAAGAGACCCAGTACTTC	CAGRTSGMQETQYF
TRBV29-1	few	TRBJ2-7	.	TGCAGCGTTGTAGGTCGAGGGCGAACTGGAGGACCCTACGAGCAGTACTTC	CSVVGRGRTGGPYEQYF
TRBV5-5	.	TRBJ2-1	.	TGTGCCAGCAGCTCAGAGGGTATTACTGAGCAGTTCTTC	CASSSEGITEQFF
TRBV7-3	few	TRBJ2-4	TRBD1	TGTGCCAGCAGCCCGGGACAGGGGCCCTTTGCGGGAAACATTCAGTACTTC	CASSPGQGPFAGNIQYF
TRBV6-1	.	TRBJ2-7	.	TGTGCCAGCAGCTCAGATTCAACGGCGGGATCAAGGGGGTACTACGAGCAGTACTTC	CASSSDSTAGSRGYYEQYF
TRBV12-3/TRBV12-4	.	TRBJ2-2	.	TGTGCCAGCAGTCCTCGGGCAGGAGGGGCCCGGACCGGGGAGCTGTTTTTT	CASSPRAGGARTGELFF
TRBV7-8	.	TRBJ2-5	.	TGTGCCAGCAGCTCCCTCGACGGTGGGGGAGAGACCCAGTACTTC	CASSSLDGGGETQYF
TRBV29-1	few	TRBJ2-7	TRBD1	TGCAGCGTTGTTGGGGACAGCTCCTACGAGCAGTACTTC	CSVVGDSSYEQYF
TRBV5-1	.	TRBJ2-1	TRBD2	TGCGCCAGTCAAACTAGCGGGAGGGCCAATGAGCAGTTCTTC	CASQTSGRANEQFF
TRBV11-2	few	TRBJ2-5	.	TGTGCCAGCAGCTTAGACGTCTACCAAGAGACCCAGTACTTC	CASSLDVYQETQYF
TRBV5-1	few	TRBJ1-2	.	TGCGCCAGCAGCTTGGAGGTCGGATCTAACTATGGCTACACCTTC	CASSLEVGSNYGYTF
TRBV20-1	.	TRBJ1-2	TRBD1	TGCAGTGTTCGACAGGGGGCTAACTATGGCTACACCTTC	CSVRQGANYGYTF
TRBV4-1	few	TRBJ2-7	.	TGCGCCAGCAGCCAAGGTATAGCATACGAGCAGTACTTC	CASSQGIAYEQYF
TRBV28	.	TRBJ2-2	.	TGTGCCAGCAGTTTACTCGATGAGCGAGCCGGGGAGCTGTTTTTT	CASSLLDERAGELFF
TRBV7-2	many	TRBJ1-3	.	TGTGCCAGCAGCTTAGGAGGGGGCTCTGGAAACACCATATATTTT	CASSLGGGSGNTIYF
TRBV6-6	.	TRBJ2-3	TRBD2	TGTGCCAGCAGATTCTCCGGGACTAGCGGGAGGTACACAGATACGCAGTATTTT	CASRFSGTSGRYTDTQYF
TRBV6-2/TRBV6-3	few	TRBJ2-3	.	TGTGCCAGCAGGAGGCCTAGCGAGGATACGCAGTATTTT	CASRRPSEDTQYF
TRBV7-2	.	TRBJ1-2	.	TGTGCCAGCAGCCCCTGGGGGGCGAGCTATGGCTACACCTTC	CASSPWGASYGYTF
TRBV25-1	few	TRBJ2-7	.	TGTGCCAGCAGTAGATACTACGAGCAGTACTTC	CASSRYYEQYF
TRBV14	few	TRBJ2-5	TRBD2	TGTGCCAGCAGCCCAACTAGCGGCAAACAAGAGACCCAGTACTTC	CASSPTSGKQETQYF
TRBV7-2	.	TRBJ1-3	.	TGTGCCAGCAGCTTAGACATTACCATATATTTT	CASSLDITIYF
TRBV4-3	.	TRBJ2-1	TRBD2	TGCGCCAGCAGCCAAGCTGGGACTAATTACAATGAGCAGTTCTTC	CASSQAGTNYNEQFF
TRBV29-1	few	TRBJ2-1	TRBD1	TGCAGCGTTGTTGAGGGACAGGGAGGATACAATGAGCAGTTCTTC	CSVVEGQGGYNEQFF
TRBV10-3	few	TRBJ2-7	TRBD1	TGTGCCATCAGTGAGTCCCCAGGGGGCATCGACGAGCAGTACTTC	CAISESPGGIDEQYF
TRBV4-1	few	TRBJ1-3	.	TGCGCCAGCAGCCAACTGCAGGGGATAATTGGAAACACCATATATTTT	CASSQLQGIIGNTIYF
TRBV7-2	few	TRBJ1-2	TRBD1	TGTGCCAGCAGCTTAGTAGCCCGACAGGGAAAAGGGGGCTACACCTTC	CASSLVARQGKGGYTF
TRBV5-6	.	TRBJ2-5	.	TGTGCCAGCAGCTTGGGTAGTCTGGTAAGGGAAGAGACCCAGTACTTC	CASSLGSLVREETQYF